The rows below give T cell receptor beta chains drawn from one sample of a study of T cells in Graves' hyperthyroidism and ophthalmopathy. TCRdb re-analysed the multiplex PCR reads in MiXCR, keeping a single row per CDR3 protein. The sample includes approximately 420,000 distinct CDR3 sequences, 14% to 15% of them seen just once. Sample: blood. These receptors all stem from a woman aged 25 to 39 with Graves' hyperthyroidism. CDR3s include the opening cysteine and the closing phenylalanine or tryptophan. D genes are given only for firm matches. A clone size is listed for some rows: how often the clone was seen (once, few, many), or a class if it is expanded.

J gene,clone size,D gene,V gene,CDR3 protein,CDR3 DNA
TRBJ2-1,-,-,TRBV20-1,CSARPTFRGRSYNEQFF,TGCAGTGCCAGACCAACATTCAGGGGACGATCCTACAATGAGCAGTTCTTC
TRBJ2-2,-,TRBD2,TRBV29-1,CSVKTSGRRGGELFF,TGCAGCGTCAAGACTAGCGGGAGGAGGGGCGGGGAGCTGTTTTTT
TRBJ2-3,many,-,TRBV18,CASSPQEGYTDTQYF,TGTGCCAGCTCACCACAGGAGGGATACACAGATACGCAGTATTTT
TRBJ2-1,-,TRBD2,TRBV20-1,CSARPRLAGGSYNEQFF,TGCAGTGCTAGACCTCGACTAGCGGGAGGCTCCTACAATGAGCAGTTCTTC
TRBJ1-2,-,-,TRBV14,CASSQAIIGSGGGYTF,TGTGCCAGCAGCCAAGCGATTATTGGGTCAGGAGGCGGCTACACCTTC
TRBJ1-6,-,-,TRBV25-1,CASSELGGNSPLHF,TGTGCCAGCAGTGAACTGGGAGGGAATTCACCCCTCCACTTT
TRBJ2-4,-,-,TRBV7-9,CASSLGGEGQDPFQYF,TGTGCCAGCAGCTTAGGGGGGGAGGGACAGGACCCATTTCAGTACTTC
TRBJ2-7,few,-,TRBV5-6,CASGTGISSYEQYF,TGTGCCAGCGGGACCGGGATCAGCTCCTACGAGCAGTACTTC
TRBJ1-5,few,-,TRBV6-1,CATWGGLSNQPQHF,TGTGCCACCTGGGGGGGTTTGAGCAATCAGCCCCAGCATTTT
TRBJ2-3,many,-,TRBV18,CASSPPRGSTDTQYF,TGTGCCAGCTCACCACCGCGGGGTAGCACAGATACGCAGTATTTT
TRBJ2-3,many,TRBD2,TRBV6-2/TRBV6-3,CASSHKSGRGPGTDTQYF,TGTGCCAGCAGCCATAAAAGCGGGAGAGGGCCCGGCACAGATACGCAGTATTTT
TRBJ1-4,few,TRBD1,TRBV5-1,CASSAGGLEKLFF,TGCGCCAGCAGCGCAGGGGGCCTTGAAAAACTGTTTTTT
TRBJ2-4,-,-,TRBV4-1,CASSQARGTHKYF,TGCGCCAGCAGCCAAGCGAGGGGGACCCACAAGTACTTC
TRBJ2-1,many,TRBD2,TRBV28,CASSLSAGGGGEQFF,TGTGCCAGCAGTTTGTCAGCGGGAGGTGGTGGTGAGCAGTTCTTC
TRBJ2-7,-,TRBD1,TRBV12-3/TRBV12-4,CASSLGQDSYEQYF,TGTGCCAGCAGTTTGGGACAGGACTCCTACGAGCAGTACTTC
TRBJ2-7,few,TRBD1,TRBV29-1,CSVQDRYYEQYF,TGCAGCGTCCAGGACAGGTACTACGAGCAGTACTTC
TRBJ2-7,many,-,TRBV28,CASIGERKTYEQYF,TGTGCCAGCATTGGCGAAAGAAAAACCTACGAGCAGTACTTC
TRBJ2-1,-,TRBD2,TRBV3-1,CASSPPTSWGSYEQFF,TGTGCCAGCAGCCCCCCGACTAGCTGGGGGTCTTACGAGCAGTTCTTC